This TCR beta chain was found in a study of blood T cell repertoires in COVID-19. Study summary: PBMCs, B-cell-depleted T cells, or T cells were the source of the cDNA or gDNA that made up the material.

This CDR3 has 15 amino acids. Trimming took 5 bases from V and 0 from J; bases not matched to a gene: 6. In germline, CDR1 is MNHEY, CDR2 SVGAGI. Produced via immunoSEQ multiplex PCR; TCRdb's table is partial and in-frame only. The sample shows 150,000 or so clones, approximately 85% of them seen only once. This chain connects TRBV6-5 to TRBJ2-7; 8 bases match TRBD1. The receptor was derived from a man in his forties who had recovered from COVID-19. The sample consisted of peripheral blood. CDR3 DNA: TGTGCCAGCAGTCCCTACAGGGGGAGCTCCTACGAGCAGTACTTC. Translating it yields CASSPYRGSSYEQYF.